This passage covers 8 T cell receptor beta chains from one sample sequenced in a study of ipilimumab plus nivolumab after autologous stem cell transplantation. The method was immunoSEQ multiplex PCR; TCRdb's version includes in-frame clones alone and lacks a portion of them. Of some 87,000 clones listed, nearly 85% were seen once; the top ten hold under 2.5%. The sequences come from PBMCs, collected in a trial of ipilimumab plus nivolumab as post-transplant consolidation. These receptors originate from a male donor with diffuse large B-cell lymphoma.

The V and J genes are TRBV19 and TRBJ2-5; possible D gene TRBD2, 5 bases. There are 14 residues in the CDR3. Trimming removed 4 bases from V and 5 bases from J, with 14 bases in between. In germline, CDR1 is LNHDA, CDR2 SQIVND (reference sequence). This chain's CDR3 is CASSNAGGWETQYF. CDR3 bases: TGTGCCAGTAGTAATGCCGGCGGGTGGGAGACCCAGTACTTC.

The J gene is TRBJ1-2, the V gene TRBV6-8; D gene unclear. There are 8 residues in the CDR3. Germline V CDR1 and CDR2: MNHGY, SAAAGT. V was trimmed by 9 bases and J by 7 bases, leaving 3 bases between them. In DNA form, the CDR3 reads TGTGCCAGGATTGGCTACACCTTC. Translating gives CARIGYTF.

In this sample, this clone turned up once. The CDR3 coding sequence is TGTGCCAGCACGTCAGGGGGCTTGCCCGATGAGCAGTTCTTC. This codes for CASTSGGLPDEQFF. The gene calls are TRBV6-1 and TRBJ2-1; 8 bases match TRBD1. The length of the CDR3 is 14 residues. Germline CDR1 reads MNHNS; CDR2 reads SASEGT. V trimming: 7 bases; J trimming: 8 bases; junction bases outside the gene matches: 10.

The chain combines TRBV13 with TRBJ1-3; possibly TRBD1 for D (5 bases). CDR1 and CDR2 from the germline V gene are PRHDT and FYEKMQ (reference sequence). V was pared by 4 bases and J by 3 bases, with 16 bases between. The CDR3 extends over 16 amino acids. This chain's CDR3 is CASSSYGRGFGNTIYF. For the CDR3, the DNA is TGTGCCAGCAGCTCTTATGGTCGGGGCTTTGGAAACACCATATATTTT.

The chain carries TRBV12-5 and TRBJ2-3; 13 bases are shared with TRBD2. The junction had 6 bases not matched to a gene; V was cut back by 6 bases and J by 12 bases. The CDR3 length is 13 residues. The germline gives CDR1 LGHNT, CDR2 FRNRAP. The CDR3 spells CASGGTSGVRQYF. The CDR3 DNA is TGTGCTAGTGGGGGGACTAGCGGGGTGCGCCAGTATTTT.

The chain recombines TRBV18 with TRBJ2-2; D not certain. This CDR3 is 13 amino acids long. CDR1 and CDR2 (germline): KGHSH, LQKENI. V lost 2 bases, J lost 8 bases, and 9 bases lay in between. Written as DNA, the CDR3 is TGTGCCAGCTCACCAACCCTCACGGGGGAGCTGTTTTTT. Residues: CASSPTLTGELFF. Based on the CDR3 plus reference TRBV18 and TRBJ2-2, the full variable domain is NAGVMQNPRHLVRRRGQEARLRCSPMKGHSHVYWYRQLPEEGLKFMVYLQKENIIDESGMPKERFSAEFPKEGPSILRIQQVVRGDSAAYFCASSPTLTGELFFGEGSRLTVL.

The chain has TRBV7-9 and TRBJ1-1; a possible D gene is TRBD1 (6 bases). The V end lost 4 bases, the J end lost 5 bases, and 11 bases lay between the germline ends. The CDR3 length is 13 residues. Germline V gene lookup returns CDR1 SEHNR and CDR2 FQNEAQ (reference sequence). The chain's CDR3 is CASSSTRGTEAFF. The DNA for the CDR3 is TGTGCCAGCAGCTCGACCAGGGGAACTGAAGCTTTCTTT.

This sequence joins TRBV5-6 and TRBJ1-6; D is unresolved. This CDR3 has 14 amino acids. V shed 4 bases and J shed 6 bases, with 11 bases lying between them. Germline V gene data show CDR1 as SGHDT and CDR2 as YYEEEE. The CDR3 region has the DNA TGTGCCAGCAGCCCTGCGGACTTTAATTCACCCCTCCACTTT. Translating gives CASSPADFNSPLHF. The full variable domain, in which reference TRBV5-6 and TRBJ1-6 provide the parts outside the CDR3, is DAGVTQSPTHLIKTRGQQVTLRCSPKSGHDTVSWYQQALGQGPQFIFQYYEEEERQRGNFPDRFSGHQFPNYSSELNVNALLLGDSALYLCASSPADFNSPLHFGNGTRLTVT.